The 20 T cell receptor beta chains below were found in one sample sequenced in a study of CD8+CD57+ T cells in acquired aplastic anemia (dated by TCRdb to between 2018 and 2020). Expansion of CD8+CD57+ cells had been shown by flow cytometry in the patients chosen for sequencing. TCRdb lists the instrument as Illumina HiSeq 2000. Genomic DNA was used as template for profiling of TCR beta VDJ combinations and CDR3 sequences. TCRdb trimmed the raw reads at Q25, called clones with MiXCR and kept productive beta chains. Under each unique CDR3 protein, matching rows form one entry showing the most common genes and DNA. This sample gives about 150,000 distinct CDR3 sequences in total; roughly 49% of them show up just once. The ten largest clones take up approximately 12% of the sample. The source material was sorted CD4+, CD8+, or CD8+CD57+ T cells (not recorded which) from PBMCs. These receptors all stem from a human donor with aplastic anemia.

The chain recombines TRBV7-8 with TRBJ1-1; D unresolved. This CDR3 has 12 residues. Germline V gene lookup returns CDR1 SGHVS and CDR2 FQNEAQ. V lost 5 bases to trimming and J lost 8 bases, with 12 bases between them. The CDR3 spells CASSPRVLEAFF. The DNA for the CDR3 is TGTGCCAGCAGCCCCCGGGTGCTGGAAGCTTTCTTT.

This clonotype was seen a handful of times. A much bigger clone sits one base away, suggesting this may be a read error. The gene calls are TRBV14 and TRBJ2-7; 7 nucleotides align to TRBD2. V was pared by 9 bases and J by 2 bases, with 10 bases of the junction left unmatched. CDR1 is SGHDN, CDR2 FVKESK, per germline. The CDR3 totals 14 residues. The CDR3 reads CARRSGALTYEQYF. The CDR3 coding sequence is TGTGCCAGAAGAAGCGGGGCGCTAACCTACGAGCAGTACTTC. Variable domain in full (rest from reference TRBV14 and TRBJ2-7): EAGVTQFPSHSVIEKGQTVTLRCDPISGHDNLYWYRRVMGKEIKFLLHFVKESKQDESGMPNNRFLAERTGGTYSTLKVQPAELEDSGVYFCARRSGALTYEQYFGPGTRLTVT.

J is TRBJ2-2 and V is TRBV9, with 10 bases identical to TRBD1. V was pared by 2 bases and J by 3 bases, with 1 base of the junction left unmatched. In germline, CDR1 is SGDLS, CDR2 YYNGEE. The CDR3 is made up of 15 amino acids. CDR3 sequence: CASSVGTGDTGELFF. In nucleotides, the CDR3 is TGTGCCAGCAGCGTTGGGACAGGGGACACCGGGGAGCTGTTTTTT.

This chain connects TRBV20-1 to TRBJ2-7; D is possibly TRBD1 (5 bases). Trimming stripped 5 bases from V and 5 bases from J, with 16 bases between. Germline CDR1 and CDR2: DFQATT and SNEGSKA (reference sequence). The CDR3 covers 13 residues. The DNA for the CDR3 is TGCAGTGCTTCAGACAGCCCTTCCGACGAGCAGTACTTC. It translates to CSASDSPSDEQYF.

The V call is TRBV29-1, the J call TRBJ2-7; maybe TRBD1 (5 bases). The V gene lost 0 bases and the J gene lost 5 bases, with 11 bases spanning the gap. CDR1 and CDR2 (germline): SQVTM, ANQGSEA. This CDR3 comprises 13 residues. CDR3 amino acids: CSVEDRRGNEQYF. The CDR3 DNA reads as TGCAGCGTTGAAGATCGTAGGGGAAACGAGCAGTACTTC.

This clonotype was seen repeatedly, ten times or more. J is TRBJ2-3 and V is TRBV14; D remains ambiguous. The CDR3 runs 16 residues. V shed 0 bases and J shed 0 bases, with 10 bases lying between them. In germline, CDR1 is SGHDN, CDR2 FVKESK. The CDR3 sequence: CASSQDTASSTDTQYF. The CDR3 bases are TGTGCCAGCAGCCAAGATACAGCCTCTAGCACAGATACGCAGTATTTT.

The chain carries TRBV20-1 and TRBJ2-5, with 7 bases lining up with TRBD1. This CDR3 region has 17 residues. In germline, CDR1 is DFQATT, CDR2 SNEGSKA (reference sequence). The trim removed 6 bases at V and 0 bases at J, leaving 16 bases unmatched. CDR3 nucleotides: TGCAGTGCCAGCAGTGAGAGGACAGGAGCGTACCAAGAGACCCAGTACTTC. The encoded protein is CSASSERTGAYQETQYF.

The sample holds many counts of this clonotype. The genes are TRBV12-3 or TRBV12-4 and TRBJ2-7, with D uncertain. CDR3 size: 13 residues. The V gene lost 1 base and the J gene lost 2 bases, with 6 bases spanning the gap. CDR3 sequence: CASSLEEAYEQYF. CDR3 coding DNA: TGTGCCAGCAGTTTAGAGGAAGCCTACGAGCAGTACTTC.

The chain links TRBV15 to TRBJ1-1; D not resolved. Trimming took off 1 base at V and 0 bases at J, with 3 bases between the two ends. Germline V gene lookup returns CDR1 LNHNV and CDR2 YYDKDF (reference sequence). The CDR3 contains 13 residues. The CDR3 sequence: CATSRAVNTEAFF. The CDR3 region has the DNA TGTGCCACCAGCAGAGCGGTGAACACTGAAGCTTTCTTT.

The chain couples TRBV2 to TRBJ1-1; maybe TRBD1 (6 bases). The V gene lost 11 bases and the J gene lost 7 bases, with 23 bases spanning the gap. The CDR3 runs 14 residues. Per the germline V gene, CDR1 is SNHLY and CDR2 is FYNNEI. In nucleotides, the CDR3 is TGTGCCCAACCCGGGGCAGGGGAGCTTGGTGAAGCTTTCTTT. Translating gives CAQPGAGELGEAFF.

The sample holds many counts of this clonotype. The CDR3 spells CASSLRGGAYEQYF. The CDR3 region has the DNA TGTGCCAGCAGTTTAAGGGGTGGCGCCTACGAGCAGTACTTC. The V and J genes are TRBV27 and TRBJ2-7, with D perhaps matching TRBD1 (5 bases). The germline V gene encodes CDR1 MNHEY and CDR2 SMNVEV (reference sequence). The CDR3 spans 14 residues. Trimming took 2 bases from V and 2 from J, leaving 10 bases between them.

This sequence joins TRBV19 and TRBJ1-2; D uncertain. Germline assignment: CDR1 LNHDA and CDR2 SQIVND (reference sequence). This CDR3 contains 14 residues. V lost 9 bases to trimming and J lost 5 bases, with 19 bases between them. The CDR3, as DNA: TGTGCCAGCAGCCAAGGAAGGGAGGGATATGGCTACACCTTC. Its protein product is CASSQGREGYGYTF.

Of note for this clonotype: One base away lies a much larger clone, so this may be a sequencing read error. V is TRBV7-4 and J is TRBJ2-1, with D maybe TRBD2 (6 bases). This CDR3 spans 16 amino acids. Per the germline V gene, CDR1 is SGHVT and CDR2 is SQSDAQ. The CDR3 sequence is CVSSLDGGASYNEQFF. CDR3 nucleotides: TGTGTCAGCAGCTTGGACGGCGGGGCCTCCTACAATGAGCAGTTCTTC. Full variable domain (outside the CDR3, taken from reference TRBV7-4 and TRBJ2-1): GAGVSQSPRYKVAKRGRDVALRCDSISGHVTLYWYRQTLGQGSEVLTYSQSDAQRDKSGRPSGRFSAERPERSVSTLKIQRTEQGDSAVYLCVSSLDGGASYNEQFFGPGTRLTVL.

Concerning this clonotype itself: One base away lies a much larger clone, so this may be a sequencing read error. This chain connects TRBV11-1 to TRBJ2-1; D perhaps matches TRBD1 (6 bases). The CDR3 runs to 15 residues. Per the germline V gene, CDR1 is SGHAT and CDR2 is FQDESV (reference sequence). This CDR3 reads CGSSLGDTGFGEQFF. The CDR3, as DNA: TGTGGCAGCAGCTTGGGGGACACGGGATTCGGTGAGCAGTTCTTC.

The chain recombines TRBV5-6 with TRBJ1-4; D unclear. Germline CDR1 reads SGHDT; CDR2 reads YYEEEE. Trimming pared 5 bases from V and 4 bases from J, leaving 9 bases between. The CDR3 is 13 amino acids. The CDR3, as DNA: TGTGCCAGCAGAGGGCAGCATAATGAAAAACTGTTTTTT. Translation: CASRGQHNEKLFF.

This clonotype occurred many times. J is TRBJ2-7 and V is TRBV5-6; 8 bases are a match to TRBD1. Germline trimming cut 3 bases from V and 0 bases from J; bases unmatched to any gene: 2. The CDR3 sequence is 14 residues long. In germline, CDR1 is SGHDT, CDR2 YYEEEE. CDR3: CASSSGGLSYEQYF. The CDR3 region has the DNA TGTGCCAGCAGCTCAGGGGGCCTCTCCTACGAGCAGTACTTC.

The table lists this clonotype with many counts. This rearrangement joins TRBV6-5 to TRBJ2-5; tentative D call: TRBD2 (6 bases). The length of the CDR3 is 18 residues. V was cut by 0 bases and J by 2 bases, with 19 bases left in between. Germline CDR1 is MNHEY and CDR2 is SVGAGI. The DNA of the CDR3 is TGTGCCAGCAGTTACTCCCCCCTAGCCGGGAGAACACAAGAGACCCAGTACTTC. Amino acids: CASSYSPLAGRTQETQYF.

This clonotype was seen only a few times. The CDR3 reads CASKPLAMNTEAFF. CDR3 nucleotides: TGTGCCAGCAAACCTTTAGCTATGAACACTGAAGCTTTCTTT. This chain joins TRBV2 and TRBJ1-1; D unclear. The CDR3 spans 14 residues. Between the trimmed V and J ends, which lost 7 bases and 0 bases, there was a span of 12 bases. CDR1 and CDR2 from the germline V gene are SNHLY and FYNNEI.

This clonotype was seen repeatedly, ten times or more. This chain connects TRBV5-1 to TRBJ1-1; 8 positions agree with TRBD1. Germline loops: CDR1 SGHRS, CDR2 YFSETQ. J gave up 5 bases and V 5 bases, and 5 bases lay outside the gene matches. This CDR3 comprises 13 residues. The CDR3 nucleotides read TGCGCCAGCAGGGCAAGGACAGGGACTGAAGCTTTCTTT. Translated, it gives CASRARTGTEAFF. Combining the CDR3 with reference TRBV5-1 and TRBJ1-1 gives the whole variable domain KAGVTQTPRYLIKTRGQQVTLSCSPISGHRSVSWYQQTPGQGLQFLFEYFSETQRNKGNFPGRFSGRQFSNSRSEMNVSTLELGDSALYLCASRARTGTEAFFGQGTRLTVV.

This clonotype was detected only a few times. The CDR3 here is CATSRDGTVFYGYTF. The CDR3 region has the DNA TGTGCCACCAGCAGAGATGGGACAGTTTTCTATGGCTACACCTTC. J is TRBJ1-2 and V is TRBV15; 7 positions match TRBD1. V dropped 0 bases and J dropped 4; count of bases not matched to a gene: 5. This CDR3 spans 15 amino acids. Germline V CDR1 and CDR2: LNHNV, YYDKDF (reference sequence).